These T cell receptor beta chains were read from a single sample in a study of graft-versus-host responses after intestinal transplantation. No antigen has been assigned to these receptors. Assay used: immunoSEQ multiplex PCR; TCRdb lists only in-frame clones, some missing. The sample has tens of thousands of clones, about nine tenths seen once. The sequencing here drew on unstimulated CD4+ T cells sorted from spleen or lymph node cells, taken before intestinal transplant. These receptors originate from a human donor who received an intestinal transplant. Both conserved end residues are part of each CDR3. D genes are given only for firm matches. Not every row has a clone size; where given, it reads once, few, many or a size class.

CDR3nt	CDR3aa	v_gene	j_gene	d_gene	abundance
TGTGCCAGCAGCGTTACAGGGCCCAGGGGCAATCAGCCCCAGCATTTT	CASSVTGPRGNQPQHF	TRBV6-4	TRBJ1-5	-	-
TGTGCCAGCAGCGGACGAGGAGGGGTAGCCACGAATACGCAGTATTTT	CASSGRGGVATNTQYF	TRBV9	TRBJ2-3	-	-
TGTGCCAGCAGTTTCCTTCCACAGGGGAGGAACACTGAAGCTTTCTTT	CASSFLPQGRNTEAFF	TRBV27	TRBJ1-1	TRBD1	-
TGTGCCAGCAGCCTCACCACACGGGGGGGGGCCTACAATGAGCAGTTCTTC	CASSLTTRGGAYNEQFF	TRBV7-6	TRBJ2-1	TRBD2	-
TGCGCCAGCAGCTTGACGGGGACCGGGGAGCTGTTTTTT	CASSLTGTGELFF	TRBV5-1	TRBJ2-2	-	-
TGCAGTGCTAGTCACGCGGATACGCAGTATTTT	CSASHADTQYF	TRBV20-1	TRBJ2-3	-	-
TGTGCCAGTAGTACCTACCGCGGGAGCTACGAGCAGTACTTC	CASSTYRGSYEQYF	TRBV19	TRBJ2-7	TRBD2	-
TGTGCCAGCAGTCCCCCCCGGACAGACAATTCACCCCTCCACTTT	CASSPPRTDNSPLHF	TRBV27	TRBJ1-6	-	-
TGTGCCAGCAGCCCCATATCTTTGGACAGGGCGGGCGAGCAGTACTTC	CASSPISLDRAGEQYF	TRBV5-6	TRBJ2-7	TRBD1	-
TGTGCCAGTAGTAAGCCGTTCAGGGACTGGGAGCAGTACTTC	CASSKPFRDWEQYF	TRBV19	TRBJ2-7	-	-
TGTGCCAGCTCACCATCGTCCAGGGGGGATCAGCCCCAGCATTTT	CASSPSSRGDQPQHF	TRBV18	TRBJ1-5	TRBD1	-
TGCGCCAGCAGCTTGGGGGCCGACACTGAAGCTTTCTTT	CASSLGADTEAFF	TRBV5-1	TRBJ1-1	-	few
TGTGCCAGCAGCCCCCGGGACAGGAACACTGAAGCTTTCTTT	CASSPRDRNTEAFF	TRBV9	TRBJ1-1	TRBD1	-
TGTGCCAGCAGCTTCCGGGGCGGGGTGAACACTGAAGCTTTCTTT	CASSFRGGVNTEAFF	TRBV7-9	TRBJ1-1	-	-
TGTGCCAGCGGGGGACAGGGGCGCCACTATGGCTACACCTTC	CASGGQGRHYGYTF	TRBV2	TRBJ1-2	TRBD1	-
TGCGCCAGCAGCCAGGGGCTGAGTGGCTACACCTTC	CASSQGLSGYTF	TRBV4-1	TRBJ1-2	-	-
TGTGCCAGCAGGACGGACAGGGGTGAAGCTTTCTTT	CASRTDRGEAFF	TRBV6-6	TRBJ1-1	TRBD1	-
TGTGCCAGCAGTGAAGGCGGGGGGCATGAAAAACTGTTTTTT	CASSEGGGHEKLFF	TRBV6-1	TRBJ1-4	-	-
TGTGCCAGCAGCGTAATTGGACTTAACTATGGCTACACCTTC	CASSVIGLNYGYTF	TRBV9	TRBJ1-2	-	-
TGTGCCATCAGTGAGGGGGGGGACGGAAAACTGTTTTTT	CAISEGGDGKLFF	TRBV10-3	TRBJ1-4	-	few
TGTGCCAGCAGCTGGGCGACGGGACAGGGGGAATCACCCCTCCACTTT	CASSWATGQGESPLHF	TRBV7-9	TRBJ1-6	TRBD1	-
TGTGCCAGCAACTACTGGACAGGGCCACCGAACACCGGGGAGCTGTTTTTT	CASNYWTGPPNTGELFF	TRBV7-8	TRBJ2-2	TRBD1	-
TGTGCCAGTAGTATAGTTCCAGGGTATGGCTACACCTTC	CASSIVPGYGYTF	TRBV19	TRBJ1-2	-	once
TGTGCCAGCAGCTTCAGGGGGAAGTCCACCGGGGAGCTGTTTTTT	CASSFRGKSTGELFF	TRBV7-3	TRBJ2-2	TRBD1	once
TGCGCCAGCAGCCAAGCCCCGGACAGGGGGCATTGGGAGCAGTTCTTC	CASSQAPDRGHWEQFF	TRBV4-1	TRBJ2-1	TRBD1	-
TGCGCCAGCAGCTTGCGGGGGTCAGCTGAAGAGACCCAGTACTTC	CASSLRGSAEETQYF	TRBV5-1	TRBJ2-5	-	-
TGTGCCAGTAGTAAAGACAGCTCCTACGAGCAGTACTTC	CASSKDSSYEQYF	TRBV19	TRBJ2-7	-	-
TGTGCCAGTAGTCGGACAGAGGGCTATGGCTACACCTTC	CASSRTEGYGYTF	TRBV19	TRBJ1-2	-	-
TGTGCTAGCAGCTTAACCAGGGAGGGTCGAGCTTTCTTT	CASSLTREGRAFF	TRBV7-7	TRBJ1-1	-	-
TGCGCCAGCTCAAGGGGGCAGGTGAACACTGAAGCTTTCTTT	CASSRGQVNTEAFF	TRBV5-1	TRBJ1-1	TRBD1	-
TGTGCCAGCTCACCATTCACCGGTTGGGGGGGTGAAGCTTTCTTT	CASSPFTGWGGEAFF	TRBV18	TRBJ1-1	-	-